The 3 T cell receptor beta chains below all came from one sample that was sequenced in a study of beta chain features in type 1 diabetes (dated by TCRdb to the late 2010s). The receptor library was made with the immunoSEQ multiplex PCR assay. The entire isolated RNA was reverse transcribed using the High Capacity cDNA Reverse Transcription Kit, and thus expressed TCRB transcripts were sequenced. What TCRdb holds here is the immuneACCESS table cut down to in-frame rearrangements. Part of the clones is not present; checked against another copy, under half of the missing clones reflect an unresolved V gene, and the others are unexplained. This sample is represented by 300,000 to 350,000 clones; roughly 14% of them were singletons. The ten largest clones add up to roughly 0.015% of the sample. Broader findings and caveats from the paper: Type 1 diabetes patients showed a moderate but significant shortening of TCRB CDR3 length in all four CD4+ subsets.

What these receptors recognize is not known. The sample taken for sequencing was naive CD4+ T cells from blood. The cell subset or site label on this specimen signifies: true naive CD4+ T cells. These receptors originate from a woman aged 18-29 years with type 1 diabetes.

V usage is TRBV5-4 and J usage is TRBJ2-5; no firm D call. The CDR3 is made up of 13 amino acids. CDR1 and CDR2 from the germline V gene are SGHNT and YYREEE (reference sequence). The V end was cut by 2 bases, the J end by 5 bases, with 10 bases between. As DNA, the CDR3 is TGTGCCAGCAGCTTTGTGAGTTACGAGACCCAGTACTTC. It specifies CASSFVSYETQYF.

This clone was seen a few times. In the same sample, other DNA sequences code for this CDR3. The CDR3 sequence is CASSLGGLTDTQYF. The DNA of the CDR3 is TGTGCCAGCAGCTTAGGGGGGCTCACAGATACGCAGTATTTT. The rearrangement joins TRBV7-2 to TRBJ2-3; TRBD1 is a possible D gene (6 bases). V lost 1 base, J lost 2 bases, and 7 bases lay in between. Germline V gene lookup returns CDR1 SGHTA and CDR2 FQGNSA. The CDR3 consists of 14 residues.

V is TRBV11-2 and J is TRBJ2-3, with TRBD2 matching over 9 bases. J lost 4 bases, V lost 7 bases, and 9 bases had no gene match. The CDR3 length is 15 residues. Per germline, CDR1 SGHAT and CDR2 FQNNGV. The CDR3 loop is CASTSWAGGPDTQYF. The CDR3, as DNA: TGTGCCAGCACTTCTTGGGCGGGAGGGCCAGATACGCAGTATTTT.